This TCR beta chain was found in a study of CD8+ T cells in alopecia areata. Study observations and caveats: It was less clear whether patients shared TCRs than it was in mice, possibly because of HLA. Lesional scalp, notably in alopecia totalis/universalis, had clonality above that of normal scalp.

cDNA serving as the sequencing template came from extracted, reverse transcribed RNA. Method: immunoSEQ multiplex PCR; TCRdb's copy keeps in-frame clones and lacks some. This sample has about 30,000 clones, with less than 75% found just once. For this clone: The antigen is unknown.

This CDR3 has 15 amino acids. Trimming pared 2 bases from V and 3 bases from J, leaving 14 bases between. Germline assignment: CDR1 SGHTA and CDR2 FQGNSA. A FACSAria was used to sort CD4+ and CD8+ T cells. These cells came from PBMCs. Specimen: NKG2D-high CD8+ T cells sorted from blood. This sequence originates from a human donor with alopecia areata. This sequence joins TRBV7-2 and TRBJ2-7; D possibly uses TRBD1 or TRBD2 (6 bases each). In DNA form, the CDR3 reads TGTGCCAGCAGCTTATACCTGAGGGGGGTCTACGAGCAGTACTTC. Translating it yields CASSLYLRGVYEQYF.